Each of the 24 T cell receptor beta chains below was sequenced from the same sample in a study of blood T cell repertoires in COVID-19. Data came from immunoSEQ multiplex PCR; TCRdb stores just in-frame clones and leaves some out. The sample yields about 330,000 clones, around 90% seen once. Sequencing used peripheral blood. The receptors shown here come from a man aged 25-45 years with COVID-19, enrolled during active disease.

CDR3 bases: TGTGCCAGCAGCCGGGACAGGGGGACCCCGAACACTGAAGCTTTCTTT. Protein sequence: CASSRDRGTPNTEAFF. This chain connects TRBV5-4 to TRBJ1-1; TRBD1 matches at 11 bases. The CDR3 length is 16 residues. CDR1 is SGHNT and CDR2 is YYREEE in the germline V gene (reference sequence). V dropped 4 bases and J dropped 1; count of bases not matched to a gene: 6. The whole variable domain, remainder taken from reference TRBV5-4 and TRBJ1-1, is ETGVTQSPTHLIKTRGQQVTLRCSSQSGHNTVSWYQQALGQGPQFIFQYYREEENGRGNFPPRFSGLQFPNYSSELNVNALELDDSALYLCASSRDRGTPNTEAFFGQGTRLTVV.

CDR3 DNA sequence: TGTGCCAGCAGTGATCTAACAGCGAACACTGAAGCTTTCTTT. This translates into CASSDLTANTEAFF. The rearrangement links TRBV2 to TRBJ1-1, with D hard to call. CDR3 size: 14 residues. From germline, CDR1 is SNHLY and CDR2 FYNNEI. Trimming took 3 bases from V and 1 from J, leaving 9 bases between them.

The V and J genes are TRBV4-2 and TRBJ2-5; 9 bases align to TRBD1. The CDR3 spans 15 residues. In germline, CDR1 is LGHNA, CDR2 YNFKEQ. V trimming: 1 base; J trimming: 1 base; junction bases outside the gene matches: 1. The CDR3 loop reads CASSQGGQGQETQYF. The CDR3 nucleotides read TGTGCCAGCAGCCAAGGGGGACAGGGCCAAGAGACCCAGTACTTC.

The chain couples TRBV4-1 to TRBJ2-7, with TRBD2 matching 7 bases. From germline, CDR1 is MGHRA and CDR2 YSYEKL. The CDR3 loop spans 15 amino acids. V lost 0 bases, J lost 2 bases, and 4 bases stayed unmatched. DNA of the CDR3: TGCGCCAGCAGCCAAGATCGGGGGGAACCCTACGAGCAGTACTTC. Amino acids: CASSQDRGEPYEQYF.

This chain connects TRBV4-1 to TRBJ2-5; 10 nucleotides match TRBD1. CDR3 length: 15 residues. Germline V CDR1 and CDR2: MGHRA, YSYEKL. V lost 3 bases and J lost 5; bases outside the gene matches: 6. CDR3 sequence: CASSQVDRGQETQYF. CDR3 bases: TGCGCCAGCAGCCAGGTAGACAGGGGGCAGGAGACCCAGTACTTC.

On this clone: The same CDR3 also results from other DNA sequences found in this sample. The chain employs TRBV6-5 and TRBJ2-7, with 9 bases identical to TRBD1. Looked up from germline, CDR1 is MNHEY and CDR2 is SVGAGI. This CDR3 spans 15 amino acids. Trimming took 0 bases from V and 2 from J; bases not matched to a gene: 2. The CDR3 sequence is CASSYSRQGAYEQYF. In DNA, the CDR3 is TGTGCCAGCAGTTACTCCCGACAGGGGGCCTACGAGCAGTACTTC.

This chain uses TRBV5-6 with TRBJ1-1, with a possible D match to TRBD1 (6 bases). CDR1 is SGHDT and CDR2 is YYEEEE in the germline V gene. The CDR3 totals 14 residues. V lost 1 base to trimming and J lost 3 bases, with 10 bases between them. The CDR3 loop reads CASSLTGRDTEAFF. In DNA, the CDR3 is TGTGCCAGCAGCTTGACAGGGAGAGACACTGAAGCTTTCTTT.

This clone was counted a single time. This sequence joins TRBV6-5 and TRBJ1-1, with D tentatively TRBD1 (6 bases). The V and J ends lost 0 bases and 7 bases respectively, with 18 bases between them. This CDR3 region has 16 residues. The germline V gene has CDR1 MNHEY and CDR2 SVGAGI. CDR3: CASSYSLLTGGGEAFF. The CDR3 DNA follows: TGTGCCAGCAGTTACTCGCTTCTCACGGGGGGCGGTGAAGCTTTCTTT.

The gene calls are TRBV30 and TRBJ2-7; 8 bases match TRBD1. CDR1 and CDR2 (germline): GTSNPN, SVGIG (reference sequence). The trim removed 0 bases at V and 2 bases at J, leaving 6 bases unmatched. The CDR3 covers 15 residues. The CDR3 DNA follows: TGTGCCTGGAGTGTACGGGACAGGAGCCCCTACGAGCAGTACTTC. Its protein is CAWSVRDRSPYEQYF.

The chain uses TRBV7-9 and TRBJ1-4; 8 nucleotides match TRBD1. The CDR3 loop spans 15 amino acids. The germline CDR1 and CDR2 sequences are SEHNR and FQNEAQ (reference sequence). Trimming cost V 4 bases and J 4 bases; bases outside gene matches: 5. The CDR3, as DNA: TGTGCCAGCAGCTCCGGGACAGGTATTAATGAAAAACTGTTTTTT. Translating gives CASSSGTGINEKLFF.

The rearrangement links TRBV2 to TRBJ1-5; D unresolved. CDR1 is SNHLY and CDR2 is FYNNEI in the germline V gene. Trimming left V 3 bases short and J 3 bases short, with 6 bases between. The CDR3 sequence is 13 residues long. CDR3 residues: CASSDSLNQPQHF. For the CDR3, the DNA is TGTGCCAGCAGTGATAGCCTCAATCAGCCCCAGCATTTT.

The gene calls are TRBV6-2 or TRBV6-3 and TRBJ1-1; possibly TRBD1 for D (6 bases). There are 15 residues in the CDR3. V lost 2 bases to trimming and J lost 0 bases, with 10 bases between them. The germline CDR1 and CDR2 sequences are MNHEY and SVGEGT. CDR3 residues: CASSYRDKLNTEAFF. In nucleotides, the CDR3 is TGTGCCAGCAGTTACAGGGACAAGTTGAACACTGAAGCTTTCTTT.

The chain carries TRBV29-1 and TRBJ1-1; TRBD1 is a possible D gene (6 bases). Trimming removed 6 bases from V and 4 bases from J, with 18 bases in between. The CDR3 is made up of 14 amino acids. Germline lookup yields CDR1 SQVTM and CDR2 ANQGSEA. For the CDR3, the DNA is TGCAGCGTAGCTACAAACAGGGAAAGCACTGAAGCTTTCTTT. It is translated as CSVATNRESTEAFF.

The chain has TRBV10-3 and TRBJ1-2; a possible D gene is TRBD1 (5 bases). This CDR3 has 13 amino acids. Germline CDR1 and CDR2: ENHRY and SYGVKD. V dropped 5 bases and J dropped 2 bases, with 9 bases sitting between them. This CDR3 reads CAISMTENYGYTF. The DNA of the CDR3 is TGTGCCATCAGTATGACAGAGAACTATGGCTACACCTTC.

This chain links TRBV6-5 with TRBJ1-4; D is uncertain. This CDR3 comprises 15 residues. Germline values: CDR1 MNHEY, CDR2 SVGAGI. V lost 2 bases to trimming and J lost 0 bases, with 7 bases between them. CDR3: CASSYMSATNEKLFF. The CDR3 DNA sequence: TGTGCCAGCAGTTACATGAGTGCAACTAATGAAAAACTGTTTTTT.

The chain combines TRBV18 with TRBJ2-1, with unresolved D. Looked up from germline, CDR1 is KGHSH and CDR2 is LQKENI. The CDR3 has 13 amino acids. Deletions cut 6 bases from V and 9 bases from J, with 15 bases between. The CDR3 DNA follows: TGTGCCAGCTCCATTCCACCTCCGGGTGAGCAGTTCTTC. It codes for CASSIPPPGEQFF.

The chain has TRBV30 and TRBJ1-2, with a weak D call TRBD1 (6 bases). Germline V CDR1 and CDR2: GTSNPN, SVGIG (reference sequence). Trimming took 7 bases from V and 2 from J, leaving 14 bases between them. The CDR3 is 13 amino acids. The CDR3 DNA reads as TGTGCCTCAGGGGAGGGGACAAACTATGGCTACACCTTC. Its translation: CASGEGTNYGYTF.

In DNA, the CDR3 is TGCGCCAGCAGCTTGGGGGCCGACAGGGGCCGGGAGCTGTTTTTT. Translated, it gives CASSLGADRGRELFF. V is TRBV5-1 and J is TRBJ2-2; 8 positions match TRBD1. The CDR3 is 15 amino acids. Germline trimming cut 0 bases from V and 9 bases from J; bases unmatched to any gene: 7. The germline gives CDR1 SGHRS, CDR2 YFSETQ.

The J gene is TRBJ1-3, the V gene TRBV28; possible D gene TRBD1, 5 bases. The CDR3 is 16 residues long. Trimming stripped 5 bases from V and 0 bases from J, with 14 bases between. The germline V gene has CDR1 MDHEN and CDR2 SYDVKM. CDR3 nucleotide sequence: TGTGCCAGCAGTCTATTAAAGGGGTCCTCTGGAAACACCATATATTTT. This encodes CASSLLKGSSGNTIYF.

The CDR3 loop is CASSFSDRGVDTQYF. CDR3 nucleotide sequence: TGTGCCAGCAGTTTTTCTGATCGGGGAGTCGATACGCAGTATTTT. This chain connects TRBV6-5 to TRBJ2-3, with TRBD2 as a possible D gene (5 bases). In germline, CDR1 is MNHEY, CDR2 SVGAGI. V lost 4 bases and J lost 6, with 17 bases in between. The CDR3 consists of 15 residues.

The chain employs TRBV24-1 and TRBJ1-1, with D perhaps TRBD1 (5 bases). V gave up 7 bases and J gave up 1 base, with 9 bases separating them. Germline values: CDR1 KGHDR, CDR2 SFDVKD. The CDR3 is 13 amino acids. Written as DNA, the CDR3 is TGTGCCACCAGAAGGGGTACGAACACTGAAGCTTTCTTT. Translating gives CATRRGTNTEAFF.

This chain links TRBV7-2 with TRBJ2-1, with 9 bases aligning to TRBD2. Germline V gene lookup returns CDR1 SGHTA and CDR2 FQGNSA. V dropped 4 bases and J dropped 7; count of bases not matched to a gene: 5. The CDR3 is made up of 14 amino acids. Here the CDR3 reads CASSSDSGSNEQFF. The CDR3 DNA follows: TGTGCCAGCAGCTCCGATAGCGGGAGTAATGAGCAGTTCTTC.

This CDR3 reads CATSDPGLYGYTF. The CDR3, as DNA: TGTGCCACCAGTGATCCGGGGTTATATGGCTACACCTTC. The V gene is TRBV24-1, the J gene TRBJ1-2; no definite D call. The CDR3 is 13 amino acids. CDR1 KGHDR and CDR2 SFDVKD come from the germline V gene. The V end lost 3 bases, the J end lost 5 bases, and 9 bases lay between the germline ends.

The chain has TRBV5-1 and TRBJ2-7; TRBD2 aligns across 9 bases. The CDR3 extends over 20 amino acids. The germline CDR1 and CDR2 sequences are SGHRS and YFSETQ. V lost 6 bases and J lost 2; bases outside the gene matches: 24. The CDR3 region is CASTYAANSLAGLSTYEQYF. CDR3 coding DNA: TGCGCCAGCACCTATGCCGCTAATTCACTAGCGGGTCTTTCTACCTACGAGCAGTACTTC. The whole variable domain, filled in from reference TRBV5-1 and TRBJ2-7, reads KAGVTQTPRYLIKTRGQQVTLSCSPISGHRSVSWYQQTPGQGLQFLFEYFSETQRNKGNFPGRFSGRQFSNSRSEMNVSTLELGDSALYLCASTYAANSLAGLSTYEQYFGPGTRLTVT.